The rows below give T cell receptor beta chains drawn from one sample of a study of blood T cell repertoires in COVID-19. Some clones are missing from TCRdb's copy, which holds only in-frame ones; the method was immunoSEQ multiplex PCR. The sample has approximately 290,000 clones, roughly nine tenths seen once; the top ten hold roughly 2.3%. Sequences were obtained from peripheral blood. The receptor set was obtained from a young woman with COVID-19, enrolled during active disease. Both conserved end residues are part of each CDR3. Size is omitted from some rows. Given values are once, few, many or a class for expanded clones.

CDR3: CASSPGVQGGYGYTF
size: -
J: TRBJ1-2
V: TRBV6-6

CDR3: CASSITGNEQFF
size: -
J: TRBJ2-1
V: TRBV27

CDR3: CASSFDPNQAGELFF
size: -
J: TRBJ2-2
V: TRBV5-1

CDR3: CAWDFERGVGEQYF
size: -
J: TRBJ2-7
V: TRBV30

CDR3: CASSNILHEQFF
size: once
J: TRBJ2-1
V: TRBV7-9

CDR3: CASSLDFSKAFF
size: once
J: TRBJ1-1
V: TRBV5-1

CDR3: CATSDPRQGSNYGYTF
size: -
J: TRBJ1-2
V: TRBV24-1

CDR3: CASSTPGQFGEKLFF
size: -
J: TRBJ1-4
V: TRBV28

CDR3: CASSLSGLAGGKTQYF
size: -
J: TRBJ2-5
V: TRBV5-1

CDR3: CASSLGTGDTDTQYF
size: -
J: TRBJ2-3
V: TRBV5-6

CDR3: CASSLRSGGNQPQHF
size: -
J: TRBJ1-5
V: TRBV5-1

CDR3: CASSLSVNTEAFF
size: -
J: TRBJ1-1
V: TRBV28

CDR3: CASSTSSAREGQFF
size: -
J: TRBJ2-1
V: TRBV19

CDR3: CASSQNGITNEKLFF
size: -
J: TRBJ1-4
V: TRBV3-1/TRBV3-2

CDR3: CASSLGDRDNQPQHF
size: -
J: TRBJ1-5
V: TRBV28

CDR3: CASSFRGANYGYTF
size: -
J: TRBJ1-2
V: TRBV27

CDR3: CASSSFRGGTGISTEAFF
size: -
J: TRBJ1-1
V: TRBV11-2

CDR3: CASTPRLEPGNTIYF
size: -
J: TRBJ1-3
V: TRBV19

CDR3: CASTPGQGEEKLFF
size: few
J: TRBJ1-4
V: TRBV7-9

CDR3: CASSQAGTGPNYGYTF
size: -
J: TRBJ1-2
V: TRBV3-1/TRBV3-2

CDR3: CASSLGASNSYEQYF
size: -
J: TRBJ2-7
V: TRBV11-2

CDR3: CASSPRGGDRTEAFF
size: -
J: TRBJ1-1
V: TRBV9

CDR3: CAWSADRPYGYTF
size: -
J: TRBJ1-2
V: TRBV30

CDR3: CASSSMGLAGVEQFF
size: -
J: TRBJ2-1
V: TRBV5-1

CDR3: CASSVAGQGYTEAFF
size: -
J: TRBJ1-1
V: TRBV9

CDR3: CASSKHGTGGGYEQYF
size: -
J: TRBJ2-7
V: TRBV3-1/TRBV3-2

CDR3: CASRYTGGTEAFF
size: -
J: TRBJ1-1
V: TRBV6-5

CDR3: CASSPDREEVQPQHF
size: once
J: TRBJ1-5
V: TRBV7-8

CDR3: CASSPSTVGFTNYGYTF
size: -
J: TRBJ1-2
V: TRBV18

CDR3: CASTVQADYGYTF
size: -
J: TRBJ1-2
V: TRBV12-3/TRBV12-4

CDR3: CASSFWGTGNNSPLHF
size: -
J: TRBJ1-6
V: TRBV28

CDR3: CASSGPPEGKTQYF
size: few
J: TRBJ2-5
V: TRBV19

CDR3: CASSPLQGSNTEAFF
size: -
J: TRBJ1-1
V: TRBV5-1

CDR3: CASSSTGGTEAFF
size: once
J: TRBJ1-1
V: TRBV12-3/TRBV12-4

CDR3: CASSLIQGPQETQYF
size: -
J: TRBJ2-5
V: TRBV11-2

CDR3: CASSLRDSGSSYNEQFF
size: -
J: TRBJ2-1
V: TRBV5-1

CDR3: CASSLEQGEKLFF
size: -
J: TRBJ1-4
V: TRBV5-1

CDR3: CASRQQGGSDTQYF
size: -
J: TRBJ2-3
V: TRBV3-1/TRBV3-2

CDR3: CASSKVGGSSYNEQFF
size: -
J: TRBJ2-1
V: TRBV21-1

CDR3: CASSLRTGGYEQYF
size: -
J: TRBJ2-7
V: TRBV27

CDR3: CASSSGLADQETQYF
size: few
J: TRBJ2-5
V: TRBV11-3